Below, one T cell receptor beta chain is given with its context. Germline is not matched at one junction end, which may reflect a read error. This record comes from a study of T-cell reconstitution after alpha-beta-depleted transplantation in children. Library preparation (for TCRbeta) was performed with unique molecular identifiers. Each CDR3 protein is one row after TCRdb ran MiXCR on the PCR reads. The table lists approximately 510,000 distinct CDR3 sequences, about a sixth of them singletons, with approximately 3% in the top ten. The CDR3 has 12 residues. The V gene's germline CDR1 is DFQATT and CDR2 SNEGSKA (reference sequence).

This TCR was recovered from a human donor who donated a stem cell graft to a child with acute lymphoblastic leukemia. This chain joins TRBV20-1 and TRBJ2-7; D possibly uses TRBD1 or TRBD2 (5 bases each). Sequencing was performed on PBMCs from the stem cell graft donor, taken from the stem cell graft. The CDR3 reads CSVRGAAPEQYF. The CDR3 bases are TGCAGTGTTAGAGGGGCGGCCCCCGAGCAGTACTTC.